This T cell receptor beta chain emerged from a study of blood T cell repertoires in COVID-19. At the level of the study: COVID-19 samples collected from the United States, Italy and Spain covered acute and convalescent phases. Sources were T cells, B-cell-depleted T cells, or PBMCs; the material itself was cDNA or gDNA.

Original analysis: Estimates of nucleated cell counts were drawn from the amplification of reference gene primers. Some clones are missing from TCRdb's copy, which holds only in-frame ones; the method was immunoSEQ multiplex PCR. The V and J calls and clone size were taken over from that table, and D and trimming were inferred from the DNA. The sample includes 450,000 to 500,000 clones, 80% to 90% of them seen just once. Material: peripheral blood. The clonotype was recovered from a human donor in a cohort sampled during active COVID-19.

The CDR3 sequence is CASSLEVAGLQETQYF. The CDR3 DNA sequence: TGTGCCAGCAGTTTAGAAGTGGCGGGCCTCCAAGAGACCCAGTACTTC. The V and J genes are TRBV28 and TRBJ2-5; D might be TRBD2 (5 bases). V was pared by 2 bases and J by 1 base, with 14 bases between. The CDR3 has 16 amino acids. Germline-derived CDR1 and CDR2 are MDHEN and SYDVKM.